What follows are 18 T cell receptor beta chains derived from one specimen sequenced in a study of cytomegalovirus exposure and HLA in healthy donors. The primer mix had 60 Vbeta and 13 Jbeta primers. Sequenced by immunoSEQ multiplex PCR; TCRdb stores in-frame clones only, minus some. The sample contains approximately 150,000 clones, 80% of which appear only once. The sequenced sample consisted of PBMCs. The receptors come from a man between 25 and 39 years old in good health and CMV-seronegative.

The V gene is TRBV27, the J gene TRBJ1-2, with TRBD1 as a possible D gene (5 bases). Germline V gene lookup returns CDR1 MNHEY and CDR2 SMNVEV (reference sequence). V was pared by 8 bases and J by 8 bases, with 12 bases between. CDR3 length: 11 residues. CDR3 protein: CASGGGSGYTF. DNA of the CDR3: TGTGCCAGCGGGGGGGGAAGCGGCTACACCTTC.

The V and J genes are TRBV9 and TRBJ2-7; 7 nucleotides match TRBD1. Germline CDR1 SGDLS, CDR2 YYNGEE. V was pared by 3 bases and J by 0 bases, with 9 bases of the junction left unmatched. CDR3 length equals 16 residues. CDR3 DNA sequence: TGTGCCAGCAGCGGTGAAGGGACAGACGACTCCTACGAGCAGTACTTC. This gives the protein CASSGEGTDDSYEQYF.

Of note for this clone: This sample also contains other DNA sequences that code for the same CDR3. V gene TRBV28 combines with J gene TRBJ1-5, with a weak D call TRBD1 (6 bases). This CDR3 is 14 amino acids long. V gave up 2 bases and J gave up 2 bases, with 7 bases separating them. Germline lookup yields CDR1 MDHEN and CDR2 SYDVKM. The CDR3 region has the DNA TGTGCCAGCAGTTTAGGGGGCGGCAATCAGCCCCAGCATTTT. Translated: CASSLGGGNQPQHF.

A single count supports this clone. The chain employs TRBV5-4 and TRBJ2-3; 8 positions match TRBD2. The CDR3 has 16 residues. CDR1 SGHNT and CDR2 YYREEE come from the germline V gene (reference sequence). The trim removed 5 bases at V and 2 bases at J, leaving 10 bases unmatched. The CDR3 loop is CASRDEIAGITDTQYF. CDR3 in DNA: TGTGCCAGCAGGGACGAGATAGCGGGGATCACAGATACGCAGTATTTT.

The V gene is TRBV2, the J gene TRBJ1-2; D may be TRBD1 (5 bases). Trimming took 0 bases from V and 5 from J, leaving 7 bases between them. The CDR3 is made up of 13 amino acids. Germline V gives CDR1 SNHLY, CDR2 FYNNEI. Written as DNA, the CDR3 is TGTGCCAGCAGTGAAGCCGACAGTTATGGCTACACCTTC. Translating gives CASSEADSYGYTF. Full variable domain (missing parts from reference TRBV2 and TRBJ1-2): EPEVTQTPSHQVTQMGQEVILRCVPISNHLYFYWYRQILGQKVEFLVSFYNNEISEKSEIFDDQFSVERPDGSNFTLKIRSTKLEDSAMYFCASSEADSYGYTFGSGTRLTVV.

The CDR3 region is CASSLWAGDQPQHF. The CDR3, as DNA: TGTGCCAGCAGTTTATGGGCAGGGGATCAGCCCCAGCATTTT. The chain joins TRBV28 to TRBJ1-5; possible D gene TRBD1, 6 bases. The CDR3 is 14 amino acids. CDR1 and CDR2 (germline): MDHEN, SYDVKM. Trimming removed 0 bases from V and 5 bases from J, with 8 bases in between.

The chain combines TRBV25-1 with TRBJ1-1; TRBD1 agrees at 7 bases. V was pared by 4 bases and J by 5 bases, with 1 base of the junction left unmatched. Germline V gives CDR1 MGHDK, CDR2 SYGVNS. This CDR3 has 12 residues. In nucleotides, the CDR3 is TGTGCCAGCAGTGCAGGGGGTACTGAAGCTTTCTTT. Translated: CASSAGGTEAFF. The full variable domain, in which reference TRBV25-1 and TRBJ1-1 provide the parts outside the CDR3, is EADIYQTPRYLVIGTGKKITLECSQTMGHDKMYWYQQDPGMELHLIHYSYGVNSTEKGDLSSESTVSRIRTEHFPLTLESARPSHTSQYLCASSAGGTEAFFGQGTRLTVV.

This chain uses TRBV11-1 with TRBJ1-1; the match to TRBD1 covers 8 bases. This CDR3 contains 13 residues. The J segment lost 2 bases and the V segment lost 10 bases, leaving 6 bases of the junction unmatched. Germline loops: CDR1 SGHAT, CDR2 FQDESV (reference sequence). CDR3 sequence reads: CATRRGLNTEAFF. CDR3 sequence (DNA): TGTGCCACCCGCAGGGGGCTTAACACTGAAGCTTTCTTT.

CDR3 coding DNA: TGTGCCAGTAGTACCCATATCAGGGGTGCTAATCAGCCCCAGCATTTT. The encoded protein is CASSTHIRGANQPQHF. The chain employs TRBV19 and TRBJ1-5, with D perhaps TRBD1 (6 bases). The CDR3 consists of 16 residues. Germline V gene data show CDR1 as LNHDA and CDR2 as SQIVND (reference sequence). Trimming removed 4 bases at V and 4 bases at J, with 17 bases between. The variable domain in full, with the rest retrieved from reference TRBV19 and TRBJ1-5, is DGGITQSPKYLFRKEGQNVTLSCEQNLNHDAMYWYRQDPGQGLRLIYYSQIVNDFQKGDIAEGYSVSREKKESFPLTVTSAQKNPTAFYLCASSTHIRGANQPQHFGDGTRLSIL.

The rearrangement links TRBV29-1 to TRBJ2-2; 8 bases are shared with TRBD1. V lost 6 bases and J lost 0; bases outside the gene matches: 3. The germline V gene encodes CDR1 SQVTM and CDR2 ANQGSEA. This CDR3 comprises 14 residues. CDR3 residues: CSVSDRANTGELFF. The CDR3 coding sequence is TGCAGCGTCTCGGACAGGGCGAACACCGGGGAGCTGTTTTTT.

V is TRBV7-6 and J is TRBJ2-7; TRBD2 might be the D (6 bases). The CDR3 contains 15 residues. V was shortened by 1 base and J by 3 bases, with 13 bases between the two germline ends. From germline, CDR1 is SGHVS and CDR2 FNYEAQ. The CDR3 DNA follows: TGTGCCAGCAGCTTAGGTAGCGGAGTCTACTACGAGCAGTACTTC. Its translation is CASSLGSGVYYEQYF.

The chain employs TRBV21-1 and TRBJ2-2; no check of the table's D call, TRBD2, against the DNA was made. TRBV21-1 is given as a pseudogene. This CDR3 is built from 18 residues. The CDR3: CASSKGSTGGDNTGELFF. In DNA, the CDR3 is TGTGCCAGCAGCAAAGGGAGCACGGGGGGCGATAACACCGGGGAGCTGTTTTTT.

This chain joins TRBV10-3 and TRBJ1-5; 7 bases are a match to TRBD1. Germline CDR1 reads ENHRY; CDR2 reads SYGVKD. The length of the CDR3 is 15 residues. The J segment lost 2 bases and the V segment lost 0 bases, leaving 1 base of the junction unmatched. The CDR3 reads CAISESGTGNQPQHF. For the CDR3, the DNA is TGTGCCATCAGTGAGTCCGGGACAGGCAATCAGCCCCAGCATTTT.

This chain joins TRBV21-1 and TRBJ1-5. TRBV21-1 is classified as a pseudogene. The CDR3 spans 11 residues. CDR3 residues: CASSSGGGQHF. The CDR3 region has the DNA TGTGCCAGCAGCAGCGGGGGGGGCCAGCATTTT.

This clone was observed a single time. The J gene is TRBJ1-4, the V gene TRBV28; 8 nucleotides align to TRBD1. The ends lost 6 bases at V and 8 bases at J; junction bases unmatched: 8. The CDR3 is 14 amino acids. The V gene's germline CDR1 is MDHEN and CDR2 SYDVKM. The CDR3 sequence: CASSPTGAEEKLFF. Written as DNA, the CDR3 is TGTGCCAGCAGCCCGACAGGGGCCGAGGAAAAACTGTTTTTT. Based on the CDR3 plus reference TRBV28 and TRBJ1-4, the full variable domain is DVKVTQSSRYLVKRTGEKVFLECVQDMDHENMFWYRQDPGLGLRLIYFSYDVKMKEKGDIPEGYSVSREKKERFSLILESASTNQTSMYLCASSPTGAEEKLFFGSGTQLSVL.

The chain links TRBV6-5 to TRBJ2-3; 8 nucleotides align to TRBD2. This CDR3 spans 15 amino acids. J gave up 6 bases and V 6 bases, and 11 bases lay outside the gene matches. CDR1 is MNHEY and CDR2 is SVGAGI in the germline V gene. CDR3 in amino acids: CASSYRGGPRDTQYF. CDR3 DNA sequence: TGTGCCAGCAGCTACCGCGGGGGGCCGCGGGATACGCAGTATTTT.

The chain employs TRBV19 and TRBJ2-2; 11 bases are a match to TRBD1. Germline CDR1 LNHDA, CDR2 SQIVND (reference sequence). V gave up 6 bases and J gave up 6 bases; unmatched junction bases: 21. The CDR3 totals 20 residues. The CDR3 DNA reads as TGTGCCAGTAGGGATGGACAGGGGGCCTGGCGGGCGAAGGGGTCCGGGGAGCTGTTTTTT. Its protein is CASRDGQGAWRAKGSGELFF.

The chain uses TRBV7-6 and TRBJ2-7; TRBD2 might be the D (7 bases). The CDR3 has 15 amino acids. Trimming left V 1 base short and J 6 bases short, with 16 bases between. Looked up from germline, CDR1 is SGHVS and CDR2 is FNYEAQ. The CDR3 nucleotides are TGTGCCAGCAGCTTAGTGGGGGGAGGGGGGACCGAGCAGTACTTC. This translates into CASSLVGGGGTEQYF.